This T cell receptor (beta chain) was retrieved from a study of CD8+ T cells in alopecia areata. Study overall: A regimen of oral tofacitinib, 5 to 10 mg twice daily, was given to treated patients. Tofacitinib dosing lasted 6 to 18 months, which was then followed by 6 months off drug. Notes on the study in general: In scalp and blood, many expanded lesional clones persisted during tofacitinib. Since there was just one nonresponder, nobody can yet say how baseline CD8+ expansion ties to response.

The treatment here: oral pan-JAK inhibitor, 5-10 mg twice daily. After removal of 4 bases from V and 7 bases from J, the junction contained 10 bases not matched to a gene. This CDR3 has 16 amino acids. Germline CDR1 and CDR2: SGDLS and YYNGEE. Comments on this clone: Its antigen is as yet unknown.

The sequencing template was cDNA reverse transcribed from extracted RNA. Libraries were prepared by immunoSEQ multiplex PCR; TCRdb keeps only in-frame clonotypes and omits some of them. This table has 98,000 or so clones, 61% appearing once. The TCR sequence derives from a human donor with alopecia areata. V is TRBV9 and J is TRBJ2-1; 11 positions agree with TRBD1. This material consisted of CD8+ T cells sorted from blood, taken at week 4, from a patient treated with tofacitinib. The DNA of the CDR3 is TGTGCCAGCAGCCCTAGTGGGACAGGGGGGTCTAATGAGCAGTTCTTC. It codes for CASSPSGTGGSNEQFF.